The subject of this entry is one T cell receptor (beta chain). V was clipped by 6 bases and J by 3 bases; unmatched bases: 4. CDR1 and CDR2 from the germline V gene are MNHEY and SVGAGI. The CDR3 has 15 amino acids. The data were taken from a study of technical replicates of blood from several donors. The assay was immunoSEQ multiplex PCR, and TCRdb's table has in-frame clones only and misses some. This sample has some 74,000 clones; around 91% occur once, and the top ten carry about 0.41%. The rearrangement joins TRBV6-5 to TRBJ2-2; 10 bases fit TRBD2. The sample consisted of T cells isolated from PBMCs. The sequence was obtained from a human donor in good health. The CDR3: CASSTLAGYTGELFF. The CDR3 coding sequence is TGTGCCAGCAGCACACTAGCGGGGTACACCGGGGAGCTGTTTTTT.